This T cell receptor beta chain appears in the sequencing data of a study of T cells after yellow fever vaccination. V gave up 1 base and J gave up 5 bases, with 18 bases separating them. From germline, CDR1 is DFQATT and CDR2 SNEGSKA (reference sequence). The length of the CDR3 is 16 residues. Conversion of TCR transcripts into cDNA relied on 5'RACE template switching, which added a universal primer site and UMIs. TCRdb processed the 5' RACE reads anew with MiXCR; each CDR3 protein has one entry. The repertoire holds approximately 550,000 distinct CDR3 sequences, with roughly 19% as singletons. The source was PBMCs, collected 15 days after the yellow fever booster vaccination. The J gene is TRBJ2-1, the V gene TRBV20-1, with D possibly TRBD2 on 6 matching bases. This TCR was sampled from a man in his thirties or forties who received the YFV17D yellow fever vaccine. CDR3 sequence reads: CSARAIRLALNNEQFF. CDR3 bases: TGCAGTGCTAGAGCCATAAGGCTAGCGCTAAACAATGAGCAGTTCTTC.